The next 14 T cell receptor beta chains were all read from a single sample in a study of graft-versus-host responses after intestinal transplantation. Clones were sequenced by immunoSEQ multiplex PCR, and TCRdb holds only the in-frame ones, with some missing. The table has some 90,000 clones, 85% to 95% seen once. These receptors' antigens are unknown. Specimen: unstimulated CD8+ T cells sorted from spleen or lymph node cells, collected before transplant. All receptors come from a human donor who was the organ donor for an intestinal transplant.

V is TRBV2 and J is TRBJ1-5; 9 positions match TRBD1. The J segment lost 4 bases and the V segment lost 6 bases, leaving 7 bases of the junction unmatched. This CDR3 contains 15 residues. Germline V CDR1 and CDR2: SNHLY, FYNNEI. The CDR3 DNA is TGTGCCAGCAGCGCCTGGGACAGGGATAATCAGCCCCAGCATTTT. It translates to CASSAWDRDNQPQHF.

In nucleotides, the CDR3 is TGCGCCAGCAGCCATCGTTCCCGGCCAAGGACAGGAGGGTACAATGAGCAGTTCTTC. It codes for CASSHRSRPRTGGYNEQFF. The gene calls are TRBV4-3 and TRBJ2-1; D might be TRBD1 (7 bases). The CDR3 is made up of 19 amino acids. Germline V gene lookup returns CDR1 LGHNA and CDR2 YSLEER. The V end lost 3 bases, the J end lost 4 bases, and 25 bases lay between the germline ends.

The chain joins TRBV6-1 to TRBJ2-7; weak D call: TRBD2 (5 bases). The V and J ends lost 7 bases and 1 base respectively, with 11 bases between them. Germline V gene lookup returns CDR1 MNHNS and CDR2 SASEGT. The CDR3 spans 13 residues. CDR3 region: CASNEGRSYEQYF. Here the CDR3 DNA reads TGTGCCAGCAACGAGGGCCGGTCCTACGAGCAGTACTTC.

The chain uses TRBV28 and TRBJ2-3; TRBD2 aligns across 7 bases. This CDR3 has 16 amino acids. Losses at the gene ends were 8 bases for V and 0 bases for J; bases not matched to a gene: 11. From germline, CDR1 is MDHEN and CDR2 SYDVKM. The CDR3: CASGFRLAASTDTQYF. CDR3 sequence (DNA): TGTGCCAGCGGCTTCAGGCTAGCGGCTAGCACAGATACGCAGTATTTT.

DNA for the CDR3: TGTGCCAGCAGTTGGGACAGGGTAGAGGGAAATGAGCAGTTCTTC. Its translation is CASSWDRVEGNEQFF. This sequence joins TRBV5-4 and TRBJ2-1; 9 bases are a match to TRBD1. Per germline, CDR1 SGHNT and CDR2 YYREEE (reference sequence). The CDR3 sequence is 15 residues long. Trimming took 5 bases from V and 7 from J; bases not matched to a gene: 10.

The chain recombines TRBV10-3 with TRBJ2-1; unclear D gene. Germline CDR1 ENHRY, CDR2 SYGVKD. The CDR3 totals 11 residues. Trimming left V 7 bases short and J 4 bases short, with 5 bases between. This CDR3 is CAINTYNEQFF. The CDR3 nucleotides are TGTGCCATCAACACGTACAATGAGCAGTTCTTC.

This chain uses TRBV18 with TRBJ1-5, with a possible D match to TRBD1 (5 bases). The CDR3 sequence is 17 residues long. Trimming took off 1 base at V and 0 bases at J, with 13 bases between the two ends. CDR1 KGHSH and CDR2 LQKENI come from the germline V gene. CDR3 loop: CASSPLRGRASNQPQHF. CDR3 bases: TGTGCCAGCTCACCACTGCGGGGCAGGGCTAGCAATCAGCCCCAGCATTTT.

The CDR3 DNA sequence: TGCGCCAGCAGTGAGTCCTGGGCAAGCCAAGAGACCCAGTACTTC. Protein sequence: CASSESWASQETQYF. The chain joins TRBV10-2 to TRBJ2-5; no clear D gene. The germline CDR1 and CDR2 sequences are WSHSY and SAAADI. Trimming cost V 0 bases and J 1 base, with 9 bases left between them. This CDR3 is built from 15 residues.

This chain connects TRBV27 to TRBJ1-1; D may be TRBD1 (5 bases). V gave up 5 bases and J gave up 3 bases, with 13 bases separating them. Germline assignment: CDR1 MNHEY and CDR2 SMNVEV (reference sequence). The CDR3 covers 14 residues. This CDR3 is CASSPGGPYTEAFF. CDR3 bases: TGTGCCAGCAGTCCGGGGGGACCCTACACTGAAGCTTTCTTT.

In DNA form, the CDR3 reads TGTGCCAGCAGCTCGGGACTAGCAACAGATACGCAGTATTTT. It translates to CASSSGLATDTQYF. V gene TRBV5-6 combines with J gene TRBJ2-3, with 9 bases aligning to TRBD2. This CDR3 has 14 amino acids. Losses at the gene ends were 3 bases for V and 3 bases for J; bases not matched to a gene: 2. Germline V gene lookup returns CDR1 SGHDT and CDR2 YYEEEE.

V and J are TRBV2 and TRBJ2-7, with TRBD1 identical over 8 bases. Germline CDR1 reads SNHLY; CDR2 reads FYNNEI. The CDR3 consists of 13 residues. J lost 2 bases, V lost 10 bases, and 7 bases had no gene match. The CDR3 DNA reads as TGTGCCACTAGGGACAGGAGCACCTACGAGCAGTACTTC. It specifies CATRDRSTYEQYF.

The genes are TRBV11-2 and TRBJ2-7; 7 nucleotides line up with TRBD2. The trim removed 5 bases at V and 2 bases at J, leaving 9 bases unmatched. The CDR3 spans 15 residues. CDR1 is SGHAT and CDR2 is FQNNGV in the germline V gene. CDR3 nucleotides: TGTGCCAGCAGCCCATTGACGGGGGGAGCCTACGAGCAGTACTTC. Protein product: CASSPLTGGAYEQYF.

For the CDR3, the DNA is TGCGCCAGCAGCCAAGTTGGGGGGGGTTCCTACGAGCAGTACTTC. Amino acids: CASSQVGGGSYEQYF. The chain employs TRBV4-1 and TRBJ2-7; 7 positions match TRBD2. Germline V gene lookup returns CDR1 MGHRA and CDR2 YSYEKL. This CDR3 contains 15 residues. V gave up 1 base and J gave up 1 base; unmatched junction bases: 4.

The chain has TRBV7-9 and TRBJ2-2; a weak D match, TRBD1 (6 bases). V was pared by 5 bases and J by 5 bases, with 15 bases between. CDR1 and CDR2 (germline): SEHNR, FQNEAQ (reference sequence). This CDR3 spans 15 amino acids. The CDR3 DNA follows: TGTGCCAGCAGCCCTTACAGGGTAAAGACCGGGGAGCTGTTTTTT. Its protein is CASSPYRVKTGELFF.